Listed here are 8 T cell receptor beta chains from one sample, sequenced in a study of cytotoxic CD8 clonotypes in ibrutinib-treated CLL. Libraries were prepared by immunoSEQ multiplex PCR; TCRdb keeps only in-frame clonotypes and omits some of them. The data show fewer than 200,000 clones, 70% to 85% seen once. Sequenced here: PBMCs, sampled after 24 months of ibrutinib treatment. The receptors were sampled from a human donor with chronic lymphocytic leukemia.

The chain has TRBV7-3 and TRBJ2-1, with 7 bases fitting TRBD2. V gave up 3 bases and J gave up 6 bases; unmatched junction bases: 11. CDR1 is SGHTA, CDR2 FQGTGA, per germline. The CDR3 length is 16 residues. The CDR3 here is CASSLLGSGNLNEQFF. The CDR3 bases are TGTGCCAGCAGCTTGCTCGGGAGCGGGAACCTCAATGAGCAGTTCTTC.

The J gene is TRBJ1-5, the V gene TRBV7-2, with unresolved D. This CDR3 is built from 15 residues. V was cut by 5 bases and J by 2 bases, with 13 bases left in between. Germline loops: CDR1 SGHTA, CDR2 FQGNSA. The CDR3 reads CASSAQGRGNQPQHF. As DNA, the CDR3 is TGTGCCAGCAGCGCTCAAGGACGAGGCAATCAGCCCCAGCATTTT. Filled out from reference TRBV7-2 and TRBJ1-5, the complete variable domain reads GAGVSQSPSNKVTEKGKDVELRCDPISGHTALYWYRQSLGQGLEFLIYFQGNSAPDKSGLPSDRFSAERTGGSVSTLTIQRTQQEDSAVYLCASSAQGRGNQPQHFGDGTRLSIL.

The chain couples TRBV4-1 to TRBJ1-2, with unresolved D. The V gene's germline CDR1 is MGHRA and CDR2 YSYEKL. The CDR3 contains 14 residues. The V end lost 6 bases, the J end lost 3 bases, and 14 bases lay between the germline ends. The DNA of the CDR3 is TGCGCCAGCAGAGTTGTAGGGCAGGACTATGGCTACACCTTC. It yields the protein CASRVVGQDYGYTF.

The CDR3 nucleotides are TGTGCTAGTGGTGTCTCCTCAGGGGGCAAGACTGAAGCTTTCTTT. It yields the protein CASGVSSGGKTEAFF. The chain carries TRBV12-5 and TRBJ1-1; 8 bases map to TRBD1. The germline CDR1 and CDR2 sequences are LGHNT and FRNRAP. The CDR3 runs to 15 residues. V lost 5 bases, J lost 5 bases, and 10 bases stayed unmatched.

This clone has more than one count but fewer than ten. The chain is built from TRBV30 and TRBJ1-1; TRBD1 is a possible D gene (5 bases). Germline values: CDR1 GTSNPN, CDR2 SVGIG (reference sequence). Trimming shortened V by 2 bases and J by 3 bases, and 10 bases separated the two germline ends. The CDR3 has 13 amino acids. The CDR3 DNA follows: TGTGCCTGGAGTTTACAGGCCCACACTGAAGCTTTCTTT. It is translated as CAWSLQAHTEAFF.

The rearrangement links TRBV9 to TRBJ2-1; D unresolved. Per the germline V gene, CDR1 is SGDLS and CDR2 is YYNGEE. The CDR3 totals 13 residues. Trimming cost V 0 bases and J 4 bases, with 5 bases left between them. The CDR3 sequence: CASSVARYNEQFF. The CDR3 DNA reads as TGTGCCAGCAGCGTAGCACGGTACAATGAGCAGTTCTTC. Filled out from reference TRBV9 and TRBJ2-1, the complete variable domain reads DSGVTQTPKHLITATGQRVTLRCSPRSGDLSVYWYQQSLDQGLQFLIQYYNGEERAKGNILERFSAQQFPDLHSELNLSSLELGDSALYFCASSVARYNEQFFGPGTRLTVL.

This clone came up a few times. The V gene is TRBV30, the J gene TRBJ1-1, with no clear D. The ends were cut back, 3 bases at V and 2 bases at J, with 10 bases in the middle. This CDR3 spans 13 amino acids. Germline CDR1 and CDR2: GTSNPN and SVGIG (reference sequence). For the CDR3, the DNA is TGTGCCTGGAGGGTAGGCCTTAACACTGAAGCTTTCTTT. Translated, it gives CAWRVGLNTEAFF.

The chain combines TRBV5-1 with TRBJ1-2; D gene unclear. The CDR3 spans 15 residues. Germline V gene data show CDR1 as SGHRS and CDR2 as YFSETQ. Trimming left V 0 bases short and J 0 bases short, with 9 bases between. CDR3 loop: CASSLEALSNYGYTF. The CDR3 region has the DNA TGCGCCAGCAGCTTGGAGGCCTTATCTAACTATGGCTACACCTTC.